This entry describes one TCR beta chain. Antigen specificity is unknown. Germline CDR1 and CDR2: SGDLS and YYNGEE. V lost 4 bases and J lost 7, with 23 bases in between. The length of the CDR3 is 16 residues. PCR primers comprised 60 Vbeta and 13 Jbeta primers. The method was immunoSEQ multiplex PCR; TCRdb's version includes in-frame clones alone and lacks a portion of them. The table has about 160,000 clones, about 80% seen once; the top ten hold just under 1%. This sample is drawn from a study of cytomegalovirus exposure and HLA in healthy donors. Findings of the study overall: Information on immune exposure was restricted to one variable (CMV serostatus).

This chain joins TRBV9 and TRBJ1-2; D perhaps matches TRBD1 (6 bases). The TCR comes from a woman in her forties or fifties in good health and CMV-seropositive. The specimen sequenced was PBMCs. The CDR3 nucleotides are TGTGCCAGCAGCCCACTCCTCACAGGGATCCCCTTTGGCTACACCTTC. Protein sequence: CASSPLLTGIPFGYTF. The full variable domain, rest sourced from reference TRBV9 and TRBJ1-2, is DSGVTQTPKHLITATGQRVTLRCSPRSGDLSVYWYQQSLDQGLQFLIQYYNGEERAKGNILERFSAQQFPDLHSELNLSSLELGDSALYFCASSPLLTGIPFGYTFGSGTRLTVV.